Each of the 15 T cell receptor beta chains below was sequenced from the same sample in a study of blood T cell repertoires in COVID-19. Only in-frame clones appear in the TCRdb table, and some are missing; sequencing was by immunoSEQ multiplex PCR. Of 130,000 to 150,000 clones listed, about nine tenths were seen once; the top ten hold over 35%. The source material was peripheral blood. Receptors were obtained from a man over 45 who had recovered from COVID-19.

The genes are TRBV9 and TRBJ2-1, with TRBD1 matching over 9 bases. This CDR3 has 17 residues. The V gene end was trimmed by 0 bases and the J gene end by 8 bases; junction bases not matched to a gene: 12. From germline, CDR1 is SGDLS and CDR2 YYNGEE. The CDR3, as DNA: TGTGCCAGCAGCGTAGCCAGCAGGGACAGGGTGATCGATGAGCAGTTCTTC. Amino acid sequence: CASSVASRDRVIDEQFF. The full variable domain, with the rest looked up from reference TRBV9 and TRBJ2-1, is DSGVTQTPKHLITATGQRVTLRCSPRSGDLSVYWYQQSLDQGLQFLIQYYNGEERAKGNILERFSAQQFPDLHSELNLSSLELGDSALYFCASSVASRDRVIDEQFFGPGTRLTVL.

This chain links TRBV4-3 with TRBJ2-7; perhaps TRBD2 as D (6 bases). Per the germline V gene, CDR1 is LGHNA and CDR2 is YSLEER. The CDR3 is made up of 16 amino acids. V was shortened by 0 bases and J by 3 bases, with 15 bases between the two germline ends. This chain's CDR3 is CASSQDMAGPIYEQYF. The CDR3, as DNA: TGCGCCAGCAGCCAAGATATGGCGGGGCCTATCTACGAGCAGTACTTC.

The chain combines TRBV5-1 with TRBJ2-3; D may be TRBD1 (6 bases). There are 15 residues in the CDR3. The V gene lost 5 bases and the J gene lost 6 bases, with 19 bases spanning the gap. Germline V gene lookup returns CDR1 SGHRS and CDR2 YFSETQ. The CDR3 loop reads CASSQGWAGLDTQYF. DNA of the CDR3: TGCGCCAGCAGTCAGGGGTGGGCTGGATTGGATACGCAGTATTTT.

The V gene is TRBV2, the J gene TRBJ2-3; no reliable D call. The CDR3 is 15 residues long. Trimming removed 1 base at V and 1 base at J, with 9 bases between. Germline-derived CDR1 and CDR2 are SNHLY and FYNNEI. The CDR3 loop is CASSEVGSRTDTQYF. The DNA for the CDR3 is TGTGCCAGCAGTGAAGTCGGGTCACGCACAGATACGCAGTATTTT. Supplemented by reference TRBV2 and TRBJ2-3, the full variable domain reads EPEVTQTPSHQVTQMGQEVILRCVPISNHLYFYWYRQILGQKVEFLVSFYNNEISEKSEIFDDQFSVERPDGSNFTLKIRSTKLEDSAMYFCASSEVGSRTDTQYFGPGTRLTVL.

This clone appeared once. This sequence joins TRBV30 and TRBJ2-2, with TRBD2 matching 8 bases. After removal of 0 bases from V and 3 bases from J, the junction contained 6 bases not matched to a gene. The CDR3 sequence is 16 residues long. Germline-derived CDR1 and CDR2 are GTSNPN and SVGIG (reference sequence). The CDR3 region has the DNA TGTGCCTGGAGTGTTCGGGGGGGCTGGGACACCGGGGAGCTGTTTTTT. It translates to CAWSVRGGWDTGELFF.

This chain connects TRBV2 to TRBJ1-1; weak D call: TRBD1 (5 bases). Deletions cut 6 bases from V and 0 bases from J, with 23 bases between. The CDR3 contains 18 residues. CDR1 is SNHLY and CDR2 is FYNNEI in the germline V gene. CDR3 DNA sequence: TGTGCCAGCAGATATTCCGGGACTGGACTCCGTATGAACACTGAAGCTTTCTTT. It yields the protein CASRYSGTGLRMNTEAFF.

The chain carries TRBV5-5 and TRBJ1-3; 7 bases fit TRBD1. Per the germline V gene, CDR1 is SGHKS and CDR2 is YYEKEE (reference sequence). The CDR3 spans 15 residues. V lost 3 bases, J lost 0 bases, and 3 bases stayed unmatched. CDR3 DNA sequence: TGTGCCAGCAGCTCCGGGACAGTCTCTGGAAACACCATATATTTT. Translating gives CASSSGTVSGNTIYF.

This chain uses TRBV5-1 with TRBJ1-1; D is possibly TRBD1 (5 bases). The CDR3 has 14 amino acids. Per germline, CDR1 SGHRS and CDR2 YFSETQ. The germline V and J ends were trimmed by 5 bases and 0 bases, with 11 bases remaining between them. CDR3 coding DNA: TGCGCCAGCAGAACGGGACTCATGAACACTGAAGCTTTCTTT. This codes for CASRTGLMNTEAFF. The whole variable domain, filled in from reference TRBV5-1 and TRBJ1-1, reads KAGVTQTPRYLIKTRGQQVTLSCSPISGHRSVSWYQQTPGQGLQFLFEYFSETQRNKGNFPGRFSGRQFSNSRSEMNVSTLELGDSALYLCASRTGLMNTEAFFGQGTRLTVV.

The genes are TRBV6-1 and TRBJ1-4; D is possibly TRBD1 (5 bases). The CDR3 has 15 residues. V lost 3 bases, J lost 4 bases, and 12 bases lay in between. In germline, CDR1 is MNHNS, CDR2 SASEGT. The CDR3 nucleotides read TGTGCCAGCAGTGATAGCCGGCAGGGTAATGAAAAACTGTTTTTT. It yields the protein CASSDSRQGNEKLFF.

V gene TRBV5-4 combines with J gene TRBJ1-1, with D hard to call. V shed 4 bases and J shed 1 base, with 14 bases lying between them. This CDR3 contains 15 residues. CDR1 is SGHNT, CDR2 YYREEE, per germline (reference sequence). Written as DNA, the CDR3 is TGTGCCAGCAGCGAGGGTATGGTTAGGAACACTGAAGCTTTCTTT. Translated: CASSEGMVRNTEAFF.

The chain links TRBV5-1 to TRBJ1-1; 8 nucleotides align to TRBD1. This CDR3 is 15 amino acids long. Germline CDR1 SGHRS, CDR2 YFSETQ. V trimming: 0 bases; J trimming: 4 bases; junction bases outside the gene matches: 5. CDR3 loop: CASSLELTGGTEAFF. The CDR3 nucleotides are TGCGCCAGCAGCTTGGAGTTAACAGGGGGCACTGAAGCTTTCTTT.

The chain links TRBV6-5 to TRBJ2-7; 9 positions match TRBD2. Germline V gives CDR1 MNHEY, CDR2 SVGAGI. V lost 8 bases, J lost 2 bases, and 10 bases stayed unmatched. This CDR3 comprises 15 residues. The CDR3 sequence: CASLQSLAGPYEQYF. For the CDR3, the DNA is TGTGCCAGCCTCCAAAGCCTAGCGGGACCCTACGAGCAGTACTTC.

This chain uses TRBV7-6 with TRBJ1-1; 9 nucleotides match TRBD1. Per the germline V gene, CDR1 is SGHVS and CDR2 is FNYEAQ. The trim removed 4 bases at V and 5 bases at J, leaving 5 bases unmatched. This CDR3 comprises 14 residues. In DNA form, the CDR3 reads TGTGCCAGCAGCTCGACAGGGGGTTGGACTGAAGCTTTCTTT. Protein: CASSSTGGWTEAFF.

CDR3 region: CASSAWDRAANEQFF. CDR3 DNA sequence: TGTGCCAGTAGTGCCTGGGACAGGGCTGCCAATGAGCAGTTCTTC. The chain joins TRBV19 to TRBJ2-1, with TRBD1 matching 9 bases. The germline CDR1 and CDR2 sequences are LNHDA and SQIVND (reference sequence). After removal of 5 bases from V and 6 bases from J, the junction contained 8 bases not matched to a gene. This CDR3 has 15 residues.

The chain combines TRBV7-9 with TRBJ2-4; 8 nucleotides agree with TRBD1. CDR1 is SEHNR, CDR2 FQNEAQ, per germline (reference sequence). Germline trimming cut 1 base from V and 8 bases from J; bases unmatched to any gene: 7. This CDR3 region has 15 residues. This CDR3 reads CASSLVSGGADIQYF. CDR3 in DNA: TGTGCCAGCAGCTTAGTCTCAGGGGGCGCGGACATTCAGTACTTC.